The clone carrying this T cell receptor beta chain turned up a few times. Its specificity is not known. This sample is part of a study of CD8 T cells in ankylosing spondylitis. The CDR3 totals 15 residues. V lost 2 bases and J 1 base, leaving 8 bases between the germline ends. Germline V CDR1 and CDR2: KGHDR, SFDVKD. Whole-study findings and limits: There was a TCR beta motif, made of several highly homologous variants, that appeared characteristic of ankylosing spondylitis blood.

TCRdb re-called the 5' RACE reads with MiXCR, one entry per CDR3 protein. The repertoire holds about 340,000 distinct CDR3 sequences, less than 10% seen once, with approximately 15% in the top ten. The TCR sequence derives from a male donor with ankylosing spondylitis. The material sequenced was blood, either unsorted or a sorted T cell fraction (not recorded which). This chain links TRBV24-1 with TRBJ2-4, with a tentative D call TRBD2 (6 bases). The CDR3 sequence: CATSDSGGAKNIQYF. The CDR3, as DNA: TGTGCCACCAGTGATTCCGGAGGGGCCAAAAACATTCAGTACTTC.